A selection of T cell receptor beta chains follows, all from one sample in a study of technical replicates of blood from several donors. TCRdb's table, derived via immunoSEQ multiplex PCR, lists solely in-frame clones and lacks some. This table has about 83,000 clones, around 96% appearing once. Sequences were obtained from T cells isolated from PBMCs. These receptors were taken from a human donor in good health. Each CDR3 is given with its conserved first and last residue. D genes are given only for firm matches. Only part of the rows carry a size: once, few, many, or a class if the clone is expanded.

CAIWDRGNQPQHF	TGTGCCATATGGGACAGGGGGAATCAGCCCCAGCATTTT	13	NA	TRBV10-3	TRBJ1-5	TRBD1
CASPSPGFSYNEQFF	TGTGCCAGCCCATCTCCGGGATTCTCCTACAATGAGCAGTTCTTC	15	once	TRBV2	TRBJ2-1	NA
CASSLTGEQETQYF	TGTGCCAGCAGTCTAACAGGGGAACAAGAGACCCAGTACTTC	14	NA	TRBV28	TRBJ2-5	TRBD1
CASSLTLGGPQHF	TGTGCCAGCAGCTTAACATTGGGGGGGCCCCAGCATTTT	13	NA	TRBV7-3	TRBJ1-5	NA
CASSPGTGNNEQFF	TGTGCCAGCTCACCAGGGACAGGGAACAATGAGCAGTTCTTC	14	NA	TRBV18	TRBJ2-1	TRBD1
CASSLGQGAGQPQHF	TGTGCCAGCAGTTTAGGGCAGGGGGCAGGTCAGCCCCAGCATTTT	15	NA	TRBV27	TRBJ1-5	TRBD1
CASSPLDRATGELFF	TGCGCCAGCAGCCCCCTTGACAGGGCCACCGGGGAGCTGTTTTTT	15	NA	TRBV5-1	TRBJ2-2	TRBD1
CASSLSLGVGDGYTF	TGTGCCAGCAGCTTAAGTCTTGGGGTAGGGGATGGCTACACCTTC	15	NA	TRBV11-2	TRBJ1-2	NA
CASSYSLAGSTDTQYF	TGTGCCAGCAGTTACTCGTTAGCGGGGTCCACAGATACGCAGTATTTT	16	NA	TRBV6-5	TRBJ2-3	TRBD2
CASSRTGDADTQYF	TGTGCCAGCAGCAGGACAGGGGACGCAGATACGCAGTATTTT	14	NA	TRBV5-4	TRBJ2-3	TRBD1
CASSLAGPTNEQFF	TGTGCCAGCAGCTTGGCGGGACCTACAAATGAGCAGTTCTTC	14	once	TRBV11-2	TRBJ2-1	NA
CATSRDRSGGLGGYTF	TGTGCCACCAGCAGAGATCGGAGCGGGGGGTTGGGGGGCTACACCTTC	16	NA	TRBV15	TRBJ1-2	NA
CASSVTGDIYGYTF	TGTGCCAGCAGTGTTACAGGGGATATCTATGGCTACACCTTC	14	NA	TRBV25-1	TRBJ1-2	TRBD1
CASGGSTTLNEQFF	TGTGCCAGCGGTGGGTCGACTACCTTGAATGAGCAGTTCTTC	14	NA	TRBV7-3	TRBJ2-1	NA
CASSLTDVYEQYF	TGTGCCAGTAGTCTGACAGACGTTTACGAGCAGTACTTC	13	NA	TRBV19	TRBJ2-7	NA
CAWSGGTYEQYF	TGTGCCTGGAGTGGAGGGACCTACGAGCAGTACTTC	12	once	TRBV30	TRBJ2-7	NA
CASSGQVETQYF	TGTGCCAGCAGTGGACAAGTAGAGACCCAGTACTTC	12	NA	TRBV28	TRBJ2-5	NA